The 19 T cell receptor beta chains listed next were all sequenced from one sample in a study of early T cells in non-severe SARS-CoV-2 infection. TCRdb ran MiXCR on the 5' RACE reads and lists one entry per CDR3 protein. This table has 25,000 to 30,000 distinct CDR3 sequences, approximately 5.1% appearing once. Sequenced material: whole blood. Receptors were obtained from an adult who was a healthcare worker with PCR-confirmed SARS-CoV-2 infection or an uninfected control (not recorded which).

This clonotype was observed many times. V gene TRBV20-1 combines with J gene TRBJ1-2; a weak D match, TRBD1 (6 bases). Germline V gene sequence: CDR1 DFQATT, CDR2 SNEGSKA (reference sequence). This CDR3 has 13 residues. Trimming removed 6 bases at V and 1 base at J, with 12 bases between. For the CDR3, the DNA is TGCAGTGCCAGAAACAGGGATAACTATGGCTACACCTTC. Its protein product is CSARNRDNYGYTF.

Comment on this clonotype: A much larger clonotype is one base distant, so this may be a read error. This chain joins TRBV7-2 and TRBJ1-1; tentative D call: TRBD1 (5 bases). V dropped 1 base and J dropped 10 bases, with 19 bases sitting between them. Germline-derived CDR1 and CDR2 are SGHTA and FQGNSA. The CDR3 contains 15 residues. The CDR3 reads CASSLGVLGESVAFF. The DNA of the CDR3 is TGTGCCAGCAGCTTAGGTGTGCTGGGGGAATCTGTAGCTTTCTTT.

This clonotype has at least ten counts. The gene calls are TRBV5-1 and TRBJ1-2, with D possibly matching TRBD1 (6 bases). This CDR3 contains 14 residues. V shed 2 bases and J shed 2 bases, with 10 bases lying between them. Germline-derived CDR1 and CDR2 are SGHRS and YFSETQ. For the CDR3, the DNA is TGCGCCAGCAGCTTAGACAGGAGCAACTATGGCTACACCTTC. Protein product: CASSLDRSNYGYTF.

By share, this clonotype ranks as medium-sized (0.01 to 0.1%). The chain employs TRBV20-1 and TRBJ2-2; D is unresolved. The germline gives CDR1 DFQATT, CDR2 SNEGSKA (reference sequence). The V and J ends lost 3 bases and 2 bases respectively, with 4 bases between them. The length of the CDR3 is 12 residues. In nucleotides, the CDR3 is TGCAGTGCTAGGGACAACACCGGGGAGCTGTTTTTT. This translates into CSARDNTGELFF.

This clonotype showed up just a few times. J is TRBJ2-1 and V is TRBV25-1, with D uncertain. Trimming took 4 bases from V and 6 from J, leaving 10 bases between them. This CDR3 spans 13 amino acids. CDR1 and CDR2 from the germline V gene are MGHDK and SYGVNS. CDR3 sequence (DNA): TGTGCCAGCAGTGGGGTGTGGGGCAATGAGCAGTTCTTC. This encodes CASSGVWGNEQFF.

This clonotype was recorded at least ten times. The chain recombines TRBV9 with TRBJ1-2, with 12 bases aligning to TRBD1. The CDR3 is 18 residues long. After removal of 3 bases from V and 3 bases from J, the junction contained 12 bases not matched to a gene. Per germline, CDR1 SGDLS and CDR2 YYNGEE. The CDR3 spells CASSADPGQGASDYGYTF. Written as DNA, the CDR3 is TGTGCCAGCAGCGCGGACCCGGGACAGGGGGCATCTGACTATGGCTACACCTTC.

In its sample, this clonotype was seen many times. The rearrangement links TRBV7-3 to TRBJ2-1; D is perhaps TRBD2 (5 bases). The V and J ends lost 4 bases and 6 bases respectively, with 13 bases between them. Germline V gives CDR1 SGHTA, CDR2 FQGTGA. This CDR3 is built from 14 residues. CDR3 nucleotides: TGTGCCAGCAGCTCCTTCTCTACTAGCAATGAGCAGTTCTTC. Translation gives CASSSFSTSNEQFF.

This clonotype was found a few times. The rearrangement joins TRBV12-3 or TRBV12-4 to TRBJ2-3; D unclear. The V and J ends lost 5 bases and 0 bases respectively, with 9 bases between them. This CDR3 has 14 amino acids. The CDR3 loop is CASSPSRSTDTQYF. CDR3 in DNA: TGTGCCAGCAGTCCTTCTAGAAGCACAGATACGCAGTATTTT.

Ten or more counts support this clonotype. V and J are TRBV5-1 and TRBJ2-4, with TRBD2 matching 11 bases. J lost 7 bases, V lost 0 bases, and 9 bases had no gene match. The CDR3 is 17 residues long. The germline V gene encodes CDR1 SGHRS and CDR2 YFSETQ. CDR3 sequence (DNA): TGCGCCAGCAGCTTGGGAGTGACTAGCGGGACCAGGAACATTCAGTACTTC. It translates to CASSLGVTSGTRNIQYF.

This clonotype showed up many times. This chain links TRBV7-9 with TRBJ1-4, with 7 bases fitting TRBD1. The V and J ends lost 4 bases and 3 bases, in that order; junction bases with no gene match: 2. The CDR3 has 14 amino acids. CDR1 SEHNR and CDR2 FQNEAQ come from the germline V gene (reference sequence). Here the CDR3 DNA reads TGTGCCAGCAGCTCGGGACAGTCTAATGAAAAACTGTTTTTT. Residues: CASSSGQSNEKLFF. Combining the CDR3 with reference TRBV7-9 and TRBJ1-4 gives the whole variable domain DTGVSQNPRHKITKRGQNVTFRCDPISEHNRLYWYRQTLGQGPEFLTYFQNEAQLEKSRLLSDRFSAERPKGSFSTLEIQRTEQGDSAMYLCASSSGQSNEKLFFGSGTQLSVL.

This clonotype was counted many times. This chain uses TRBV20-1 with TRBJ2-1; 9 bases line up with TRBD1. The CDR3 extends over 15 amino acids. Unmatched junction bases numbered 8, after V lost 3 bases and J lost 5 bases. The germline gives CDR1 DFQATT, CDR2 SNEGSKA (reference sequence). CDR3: CSASRADRGHNEQFF. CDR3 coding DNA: TGCAGTGCTAGTCGTGCGGACAGGGGCCACAATGAGCAGTTCTTC.

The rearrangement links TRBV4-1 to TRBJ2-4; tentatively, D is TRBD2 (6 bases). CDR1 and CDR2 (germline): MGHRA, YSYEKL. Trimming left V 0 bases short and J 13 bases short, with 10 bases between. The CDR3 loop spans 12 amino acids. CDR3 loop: CASSQESGPQYF. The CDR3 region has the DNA TGCGCCAGCAGCCAAGAGAGCGGGCCACAGTACTTC.

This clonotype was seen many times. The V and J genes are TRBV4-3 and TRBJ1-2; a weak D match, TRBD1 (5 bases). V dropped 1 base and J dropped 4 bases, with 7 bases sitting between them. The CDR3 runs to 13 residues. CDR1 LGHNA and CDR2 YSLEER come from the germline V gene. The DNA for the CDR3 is TGCGCCAGCAGCCAAGGGCAGGGCTATGGCTACACCTTC. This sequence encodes CASSQGQGYGYTF.

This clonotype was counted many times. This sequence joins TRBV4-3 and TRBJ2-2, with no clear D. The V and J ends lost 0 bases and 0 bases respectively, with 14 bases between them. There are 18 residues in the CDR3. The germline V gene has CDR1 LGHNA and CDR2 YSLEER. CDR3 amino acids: CASSQDSRAGSNTGELFF. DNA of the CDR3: TGCGCCAGCAGCCAAGATAGTAGAGCAGGTTCGAACACCGGGGAGCTGTTTTTT.

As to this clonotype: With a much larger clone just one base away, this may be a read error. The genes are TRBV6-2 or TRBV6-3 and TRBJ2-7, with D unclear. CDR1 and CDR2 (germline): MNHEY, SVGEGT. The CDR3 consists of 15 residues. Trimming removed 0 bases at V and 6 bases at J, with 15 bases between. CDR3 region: CASSYSTRSYFEQYF. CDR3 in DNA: TGTGCCAGCAGTTACTCCACGCGTTCTTACTTCGAGCAGTACTTC.

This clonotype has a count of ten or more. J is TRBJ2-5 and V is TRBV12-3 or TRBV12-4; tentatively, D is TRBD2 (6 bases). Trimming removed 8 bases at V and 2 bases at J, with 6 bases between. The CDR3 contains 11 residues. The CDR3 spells CASGGQETQYF. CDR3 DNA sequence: TGTGCCAGCGGAGGGCAAGAGACCCAGTACTTC.

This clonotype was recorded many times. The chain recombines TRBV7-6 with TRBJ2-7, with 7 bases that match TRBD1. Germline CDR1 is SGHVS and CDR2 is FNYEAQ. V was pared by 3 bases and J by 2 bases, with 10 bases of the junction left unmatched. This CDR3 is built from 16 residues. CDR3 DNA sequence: TGTGCCAGCAGCTTCTCTGCAGACAGGGAGACCTACGAGCAGTACTTC. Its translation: CASSFSADRETYEQYF.

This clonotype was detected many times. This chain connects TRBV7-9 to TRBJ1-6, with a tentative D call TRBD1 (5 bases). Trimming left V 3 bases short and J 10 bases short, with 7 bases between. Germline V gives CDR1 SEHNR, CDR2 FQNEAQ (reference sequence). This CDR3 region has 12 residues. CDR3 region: CASSLGESPLHF. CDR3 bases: TGTGCCAGCAGCTTGGGGGAATCACCCCTCCACTTT. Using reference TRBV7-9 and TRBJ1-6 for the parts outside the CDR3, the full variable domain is DTGVSQNPRHKITKRGQNVTFRCDPISEHNRLYWYRQTLGQGPEFLTYFQNEAQLEKSRLLSDRFSAERPKGSFSTLEIQRTEQGDSAMYLCASSLGESPLHFGNGTRLTVT.

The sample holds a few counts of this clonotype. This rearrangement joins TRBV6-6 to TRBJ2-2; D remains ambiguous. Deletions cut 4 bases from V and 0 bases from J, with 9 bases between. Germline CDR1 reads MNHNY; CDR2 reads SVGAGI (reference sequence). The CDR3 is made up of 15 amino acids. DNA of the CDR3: TGTGCCAGCAGTTTGGGGTTACCGAACACCGGGGAGCTGTTTTTT. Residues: CASSLGLPNTGELFF.